This entry describes one TCR beta chain. Its antigen is unknown. The PCR was carried out with 60 Vbeta primers and 13 Jbeta primers. The assay was immunoSEQ multiplex PCR, and TCRdb's table has in-frame clones only and misses some. The table has 89,000 or so clones, approximately 84% seen once; the top ten hold roughly 5.9%. The source of the sample is a study of cytomegalovirus exposure and HLA in healthy donors. For the study at large: In a previous analysis, about 100 million unique TCR beta sequences were found from approximately 180 million T cells.

The CDR3 spans 11 residues. Germline lookup yields CDR1 ENHRY and CDR2 SYGVKD. Study outcomes and limitations: Donor immune exposure was known only as CMV serostatus. Differences between HLA loci emerged in a later analysis of TCR association rates, with DRB1 most and HLA-C fewest.

Sequencing input: PBMCs. The TCR comes from a woman between 18 and 29 years old in good health and CMV-seropositive. J is TRBJ1-6 and V is TRBV10-3, with no clear D. The CDR3 loop is CPNSSKSPLHF. CDR3 nucleotides: TGTCCGAACAGTTCCAAATCACCCCTCCACTTT.